The rows below give T cell receptor beta chains drawn from one sample of a study of blood T cells in healthy people across ages. TCRdb recomputed calls from the 5' RACE reads with MiXCR, one row per CDR3 protein. The top ten hold around a quarter of the sample, which has hundreds of thousands of distinct CDR3 sequences, 62% seen once. The sequenced material came from blood. These TCRs come from a man in his thirties or forties in good health. The CDR3 runs from the conserved cysteine through the conserved F or W. The D gene is left open where the match is weak.

>-|TRBV7-3|TRBJ2-1
CASSLAISASSYNEQFF
TGTGCCAGCAGCTTAGCCATTAGCGCGAGCTCCTACAATGAGCAGTTCTTC
>-|TRBV11-3|TRBJ1-5
CASSLGSSGQPQHF
TGTGCCAGCAGCTTAGGAAGCAGCGGACAGCCCCAGCATTTT
>-|TRBV7-2|TRBJ1-2
CASSQDASAAGAYGYTF
TGTGCCAGCAGCCAAGATGCGTCGGCCGCCGGGGCCTATGGCTACACCTTC
>-|TRBV6-5|TRBJ2-3
CASSYSGGGWRDTQYF
TGTGCCAGCAGTTACTCAGGGGGGGGCTGGAGGGATACGCAGTATTTT
>-|TRBV9|TRBJ1-5
CASSGGRGHQPQHF
TGTGCCAGCAGCGGAGGCCGCGGACACCAGCCCCAGCATTTT
>TRBD1|TRBV4-3|TRBJ2-2
CASSQEPGQGSTGELFF
TGCGCCAGCAGCCAAGAGCCGGGACAGGGGTCAACCGGGGAGCTGTTTTTT
>-|TRBV9|TRBJ2-5
CASSADQTQYF
TGTGCCAGCAGCGCCGACCAGACCCAGTACTTC
>-|TRBV20-1|TRBJ1-2
CSAREGEGYGYTF
TGCAGTGCTAGAGAGGGGGAAGGCTATGGCTACACCTTC
>-|TRBV6-6|TRBJ2-1
CAVGYNEQFF
TGTGCCGTGGGTTACAATGAGCAGTTCTTC
>-|TRBV20-1|TRBJ1-2
CSARDLRGGDGYTF
TGCAGTGCTAGAGATCTCAGAGGGGGTGATGGCTACACCTTC